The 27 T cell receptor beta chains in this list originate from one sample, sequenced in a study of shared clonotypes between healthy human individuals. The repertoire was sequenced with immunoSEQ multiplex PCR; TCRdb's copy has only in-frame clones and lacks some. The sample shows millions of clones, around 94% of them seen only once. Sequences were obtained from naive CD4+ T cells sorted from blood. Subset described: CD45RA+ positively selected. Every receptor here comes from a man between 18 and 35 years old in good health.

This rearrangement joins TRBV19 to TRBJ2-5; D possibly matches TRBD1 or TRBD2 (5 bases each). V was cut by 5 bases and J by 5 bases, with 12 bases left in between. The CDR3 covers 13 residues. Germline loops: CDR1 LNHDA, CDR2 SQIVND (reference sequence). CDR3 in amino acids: CASSGRGLETQYF. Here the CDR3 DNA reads TGTGCCAGTAGTGGACGGGGCCTGGAGACCCAGTACTTC.

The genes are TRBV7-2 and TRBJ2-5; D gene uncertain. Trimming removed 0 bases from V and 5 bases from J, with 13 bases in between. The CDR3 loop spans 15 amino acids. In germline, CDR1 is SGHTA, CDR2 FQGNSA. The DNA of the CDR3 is TGTGCCAGCAGCTTAGCTGGTGGGTTGGTGGAGACCCAGTACTTC. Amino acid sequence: CASSLAGGLVETQYF.

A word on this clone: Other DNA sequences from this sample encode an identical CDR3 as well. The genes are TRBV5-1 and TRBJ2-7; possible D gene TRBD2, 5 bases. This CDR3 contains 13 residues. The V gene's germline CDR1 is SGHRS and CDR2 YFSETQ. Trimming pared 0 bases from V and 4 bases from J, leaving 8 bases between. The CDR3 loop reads CASSLAGSYEQYF. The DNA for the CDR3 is TGCGCCAGCAGCTTGGCGGGGTCGTACGAGCAGTACTTC.

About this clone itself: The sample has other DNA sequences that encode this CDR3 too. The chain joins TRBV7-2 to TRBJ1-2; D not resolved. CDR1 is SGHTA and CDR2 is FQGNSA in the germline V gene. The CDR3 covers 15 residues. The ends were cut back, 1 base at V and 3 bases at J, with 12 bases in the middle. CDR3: CASSLVGTGDYGYTF. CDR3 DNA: TGTGCCAGCAGCTTAGTGGGAACCGGGGACTATGGCTACACCTTC.

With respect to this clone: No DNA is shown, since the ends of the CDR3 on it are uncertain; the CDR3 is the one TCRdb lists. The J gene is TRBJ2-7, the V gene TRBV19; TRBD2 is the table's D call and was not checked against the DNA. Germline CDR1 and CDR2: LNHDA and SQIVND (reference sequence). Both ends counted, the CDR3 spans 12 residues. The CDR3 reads CASTSGDYEQYF.

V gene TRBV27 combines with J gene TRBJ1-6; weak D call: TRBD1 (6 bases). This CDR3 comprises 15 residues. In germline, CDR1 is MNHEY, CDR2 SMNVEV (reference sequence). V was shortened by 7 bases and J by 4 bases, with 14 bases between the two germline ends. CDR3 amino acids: CASMPDRVYNSPLHF. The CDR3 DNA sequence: TGTGCCAGCATGCCGGACAGAGTTTATAATTCACCCCTCCACTTT.

The CDR3 region has the DNA TGCAGTGCTAGAGAACAATACGAGCAGTACTTC. Translated, it gives CSAREQYEQYF. This chain links TRBV20-1 with TRBJ2-7; D remains unclear. V gave up 0 bases and J gave up 4 bases, with 4 bases separating them. There are 11 residues in the CDR3. Germline V CDR1 and CDR2: DFQATT, SNEGSKA (reference sequence).

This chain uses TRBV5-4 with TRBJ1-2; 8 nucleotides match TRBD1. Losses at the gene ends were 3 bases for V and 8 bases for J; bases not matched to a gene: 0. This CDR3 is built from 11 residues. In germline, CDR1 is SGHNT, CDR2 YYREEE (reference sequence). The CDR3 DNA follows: TGTGCCAGCAGCTGGGACAGGGGCTACACCTTC. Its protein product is CASSWDRGYTF. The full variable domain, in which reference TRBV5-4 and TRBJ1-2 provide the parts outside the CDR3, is ETGVTQSPTHLIKTRGQQVTLRCSSQSGHNTVSWYQQALGQGPQFIFQYYREEENGRGNFPPRFSGLQFPNYSSELNVNALELDDSALYLCASSWDRGYTFGSGTRLTVV.

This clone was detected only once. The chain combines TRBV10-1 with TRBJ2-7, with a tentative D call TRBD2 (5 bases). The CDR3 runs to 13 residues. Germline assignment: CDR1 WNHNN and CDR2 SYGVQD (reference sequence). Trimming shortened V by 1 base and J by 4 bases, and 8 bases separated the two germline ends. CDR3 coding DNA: TGCGCCAGCAGTGAGTATCGGGATTACGAGCAGTACTTC. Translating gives CASSEYRDYEQYF.

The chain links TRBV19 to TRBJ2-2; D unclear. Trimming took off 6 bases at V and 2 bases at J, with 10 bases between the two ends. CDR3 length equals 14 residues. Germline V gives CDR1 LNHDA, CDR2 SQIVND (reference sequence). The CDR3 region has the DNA TGTGCCAGTAGGGGGATTCCTAACACCGGGGAGCTGTTTTTT. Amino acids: CASRGIPNTGELFF.

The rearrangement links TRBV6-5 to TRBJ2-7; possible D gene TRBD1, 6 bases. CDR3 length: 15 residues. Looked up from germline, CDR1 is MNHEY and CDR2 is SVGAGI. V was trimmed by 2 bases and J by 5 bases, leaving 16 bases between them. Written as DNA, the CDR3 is TGTGCCAGCAGTTACAGTGCACAGGGAGTCAACGAGCAGTACTTC. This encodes CASSYSAQGVNEQYF.

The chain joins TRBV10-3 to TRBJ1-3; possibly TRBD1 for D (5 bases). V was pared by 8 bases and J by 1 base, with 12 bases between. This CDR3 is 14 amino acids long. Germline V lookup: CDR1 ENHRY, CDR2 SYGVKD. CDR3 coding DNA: TGTGCCATCGGTTCCGGGGGTTCTGGAAACACCATATATTTT. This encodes CAIGSGGSGNTIYF.

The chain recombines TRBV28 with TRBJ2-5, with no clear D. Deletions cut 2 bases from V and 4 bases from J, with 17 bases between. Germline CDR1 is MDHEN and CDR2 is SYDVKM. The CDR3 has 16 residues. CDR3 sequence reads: CASSLGLTTTGETQYF. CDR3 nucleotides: TGTGCCAGCAGTTTAGGCCTTACCACAACGGGAGAGACCCAGTACTTC.

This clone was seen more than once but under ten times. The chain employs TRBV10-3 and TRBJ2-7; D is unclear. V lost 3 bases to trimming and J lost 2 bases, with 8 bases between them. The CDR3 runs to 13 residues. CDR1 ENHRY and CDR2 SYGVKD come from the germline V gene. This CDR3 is CAISDNPAYEQYF. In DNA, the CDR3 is TGTGCCATCAGTGATAACCCGGCCTACGAGCAGTACTTC.

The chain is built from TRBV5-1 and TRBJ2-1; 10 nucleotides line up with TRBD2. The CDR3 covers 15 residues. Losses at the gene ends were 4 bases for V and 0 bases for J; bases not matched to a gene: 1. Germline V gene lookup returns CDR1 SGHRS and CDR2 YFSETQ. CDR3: CASSERGGSYNEQFF. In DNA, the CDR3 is TGCGCCAGCAGCGAGCGGGGGGGCTCCTACAATGAGCAGTTCTTC.

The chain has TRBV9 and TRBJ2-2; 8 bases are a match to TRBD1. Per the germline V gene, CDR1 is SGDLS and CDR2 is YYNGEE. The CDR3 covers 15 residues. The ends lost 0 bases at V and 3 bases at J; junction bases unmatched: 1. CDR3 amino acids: CASSVVDRDTGELFF. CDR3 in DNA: TGTGCCAGCAGCGTAGTGGACAGGGACACCGGGGAGCTGTTTTTT.

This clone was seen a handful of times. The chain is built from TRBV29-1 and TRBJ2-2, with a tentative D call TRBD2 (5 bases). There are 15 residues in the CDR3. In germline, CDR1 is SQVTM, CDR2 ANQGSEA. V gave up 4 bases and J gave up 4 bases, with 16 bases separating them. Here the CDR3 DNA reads TGCAGCGTTGTTGGTGGCCGGGGAACCACCGGGGAGCTGTTTTTT. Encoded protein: CSVVGGRGTTGELFF.

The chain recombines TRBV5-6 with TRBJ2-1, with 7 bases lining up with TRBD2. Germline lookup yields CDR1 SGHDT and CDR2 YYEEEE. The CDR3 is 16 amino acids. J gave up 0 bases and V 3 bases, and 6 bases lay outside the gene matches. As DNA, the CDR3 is TGTGCCAGCAGCTATCAAGCGGGGAGCTCCTACAATGAGCAGTTCTTC. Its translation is CASSYQAGSSYNEQFF.

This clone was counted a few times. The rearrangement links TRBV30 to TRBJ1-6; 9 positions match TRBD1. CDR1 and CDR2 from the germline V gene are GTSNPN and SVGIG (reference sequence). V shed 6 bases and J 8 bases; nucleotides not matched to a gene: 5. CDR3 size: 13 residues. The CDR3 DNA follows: TGTGCCTGTACAGGGGGCGAGCATTCACCCCTCCACTTT. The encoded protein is CACTGGEHSPLHF.

The CDR3 nucleotides are TGTGCCAGCAGTGAAGGGTGGCAGGAATCAATGCCCCAGCATTTT. As protein: CASSEGWQESMPQHF. The rearrangement uses TRBV6-1 and TRBJ1-5; D is unresolved. Per the germline V gene, CDR1 is MNHNS and CDR2 is SASEGT. Trimming removed 1 base from V and 9 bases from J, with 16 bases in between. The CDR3 spans 15 residues.

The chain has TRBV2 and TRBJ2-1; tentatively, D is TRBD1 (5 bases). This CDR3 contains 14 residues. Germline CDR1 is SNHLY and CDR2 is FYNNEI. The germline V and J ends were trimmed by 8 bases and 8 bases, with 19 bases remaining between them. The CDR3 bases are TGTGCCAGCTGCAGCCGGATTTGGGGCGATGAGCAGTTCTTC. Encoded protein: CASCSRIWGDEQFF.

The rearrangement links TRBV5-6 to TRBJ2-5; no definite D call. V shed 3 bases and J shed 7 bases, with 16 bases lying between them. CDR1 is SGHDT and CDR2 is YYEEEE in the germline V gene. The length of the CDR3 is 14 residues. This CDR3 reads CASSSEDGQRTQYF. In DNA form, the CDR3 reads TGTGCCAGCAGCTCCGAGGACGGGCAGCGGACCCAGTACTTC.

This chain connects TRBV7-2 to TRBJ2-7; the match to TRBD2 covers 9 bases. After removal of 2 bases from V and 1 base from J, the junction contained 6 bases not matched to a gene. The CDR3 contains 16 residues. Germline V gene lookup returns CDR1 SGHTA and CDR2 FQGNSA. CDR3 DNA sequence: TGTGCCAGCAGCTTAAATTCGGCGGGAGGGTCCTACGAGCAGTACTTC. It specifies CASSLNSAGGSYEQYF.

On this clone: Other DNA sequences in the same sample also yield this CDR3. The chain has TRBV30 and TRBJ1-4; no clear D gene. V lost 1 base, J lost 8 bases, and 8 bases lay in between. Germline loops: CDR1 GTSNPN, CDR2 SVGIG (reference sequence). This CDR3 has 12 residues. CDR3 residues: CAWSAPGEKLFF. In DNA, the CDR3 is TGTGCCTGGAGTGCTCCCGGGGAAAAACTGTTTTTT.

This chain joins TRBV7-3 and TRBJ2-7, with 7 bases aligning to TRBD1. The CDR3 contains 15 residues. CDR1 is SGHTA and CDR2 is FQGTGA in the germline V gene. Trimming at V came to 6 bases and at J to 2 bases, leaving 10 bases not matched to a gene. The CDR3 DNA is TGTGCCAGCAGTTTGGCCCACACAGGGGCCTACGAGCAGTACTTC. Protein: CASSLAHTGAYEQYF.

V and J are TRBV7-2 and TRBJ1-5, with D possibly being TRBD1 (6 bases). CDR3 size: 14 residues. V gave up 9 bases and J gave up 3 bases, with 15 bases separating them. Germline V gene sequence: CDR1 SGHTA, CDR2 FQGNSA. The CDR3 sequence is CASSTGQTNQPQHF. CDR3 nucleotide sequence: TGTGCCAGTTCAACCGGACAGACCAATCAGCCCCAGCATTTT.

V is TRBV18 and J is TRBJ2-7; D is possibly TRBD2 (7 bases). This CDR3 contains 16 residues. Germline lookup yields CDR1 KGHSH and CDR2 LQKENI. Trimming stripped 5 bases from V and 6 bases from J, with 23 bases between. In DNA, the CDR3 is TGTGCCAGCTCATCTTCCATGGCGGGGGCCCCCTCCGAGCAGTACTTC. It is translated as CASSSSMAGAPSEQYF.